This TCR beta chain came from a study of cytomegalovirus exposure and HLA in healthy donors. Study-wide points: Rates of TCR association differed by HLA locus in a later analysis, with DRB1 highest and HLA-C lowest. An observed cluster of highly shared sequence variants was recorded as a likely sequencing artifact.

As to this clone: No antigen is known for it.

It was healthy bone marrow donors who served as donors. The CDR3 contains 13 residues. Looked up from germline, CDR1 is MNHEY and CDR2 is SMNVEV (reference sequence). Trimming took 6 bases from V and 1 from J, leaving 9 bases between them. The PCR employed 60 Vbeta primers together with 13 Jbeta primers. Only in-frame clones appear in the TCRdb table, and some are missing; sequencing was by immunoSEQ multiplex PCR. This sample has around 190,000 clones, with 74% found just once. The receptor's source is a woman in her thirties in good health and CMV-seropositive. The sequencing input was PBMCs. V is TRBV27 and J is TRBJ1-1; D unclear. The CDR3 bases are TGTGCCAGCAGCGGACTGGGGAACACTGAAGCTTTCTTT. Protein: CASSGLGNTEAFF.